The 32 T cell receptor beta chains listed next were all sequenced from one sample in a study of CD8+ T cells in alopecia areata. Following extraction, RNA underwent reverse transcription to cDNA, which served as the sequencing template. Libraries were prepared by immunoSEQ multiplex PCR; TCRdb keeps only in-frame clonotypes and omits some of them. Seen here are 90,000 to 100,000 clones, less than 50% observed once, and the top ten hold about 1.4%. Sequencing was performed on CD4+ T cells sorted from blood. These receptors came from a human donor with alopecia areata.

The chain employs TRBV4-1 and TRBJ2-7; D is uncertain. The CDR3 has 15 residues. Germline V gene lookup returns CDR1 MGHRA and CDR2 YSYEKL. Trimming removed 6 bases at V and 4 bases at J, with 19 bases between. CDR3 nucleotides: TGCGCCAGCAGGCCTCAACCGGGTCAACTTTACGAGCAGTACTTC. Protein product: CASRPQPGQLYEQYF.

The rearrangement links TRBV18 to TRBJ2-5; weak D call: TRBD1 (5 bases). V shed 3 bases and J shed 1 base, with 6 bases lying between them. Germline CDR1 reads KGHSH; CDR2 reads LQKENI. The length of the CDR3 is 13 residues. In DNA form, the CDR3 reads TGTGCCAGCTCACCCGACAGCCAAGAGACCCAGTACTTC. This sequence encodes CASSPDSQETQYF.

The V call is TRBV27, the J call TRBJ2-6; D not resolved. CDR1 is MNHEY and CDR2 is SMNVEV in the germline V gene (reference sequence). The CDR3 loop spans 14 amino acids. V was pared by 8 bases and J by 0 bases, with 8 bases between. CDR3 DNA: TGTGCCAGCCGCAAGAGCTCTGGGGCCAACGTCCTGACTTTC. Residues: CASRKSSGANVLTF.

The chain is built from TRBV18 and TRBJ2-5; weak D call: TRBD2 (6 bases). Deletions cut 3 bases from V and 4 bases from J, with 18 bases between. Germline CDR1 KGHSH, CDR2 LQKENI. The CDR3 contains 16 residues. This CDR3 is CASSPGSTYGGETQYF. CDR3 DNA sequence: TGTGCCAGCTCACCGGGTTCGACCTACGGGGGAGAGACCCAGTACTTC. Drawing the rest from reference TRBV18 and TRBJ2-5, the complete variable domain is NAGVMQNPRHLVRRRGQEARLRCSPMKGHSHVYWYRQLPEEGLKFMVYLQKENIIDESGMPKERFSAEFPKEGPSILRIQQVVRGDSAAYFCASSPGSTYGGETQYFGPGTRLLVL.

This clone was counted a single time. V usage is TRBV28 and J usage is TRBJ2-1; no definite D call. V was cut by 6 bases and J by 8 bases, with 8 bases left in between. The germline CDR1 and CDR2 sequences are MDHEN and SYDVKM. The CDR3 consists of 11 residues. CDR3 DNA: TGTGCCAGCAGCTTAGGTTATGAGCAGTTCTTC. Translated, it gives CASSLGYEQFF. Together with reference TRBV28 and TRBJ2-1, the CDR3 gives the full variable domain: DVKVTQSSRYLVKRTGEKVFLECVQDMDHENMFWYRQDPGLGLRLIYFSYDVKMKEKGDIPEGYSVSREKKERFSLILESASTNQTSMYLCASSLGYEQFFGPGTRLTVL.

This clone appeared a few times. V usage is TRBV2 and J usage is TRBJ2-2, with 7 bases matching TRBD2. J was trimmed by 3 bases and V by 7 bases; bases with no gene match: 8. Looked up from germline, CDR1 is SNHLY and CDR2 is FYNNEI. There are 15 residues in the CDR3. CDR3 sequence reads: CASILRETYTGELFF. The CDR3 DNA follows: TGTGCCAGCATTCTGCGGGAGACGTACACCGGGGAGCTGTTTTTT.

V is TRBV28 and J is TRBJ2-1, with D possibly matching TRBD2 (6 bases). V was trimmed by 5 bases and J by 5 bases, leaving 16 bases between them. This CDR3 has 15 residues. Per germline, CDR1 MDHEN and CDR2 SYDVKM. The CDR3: CASSPNGGDHNEQFF. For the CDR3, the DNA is TGTGCCAGCAGTCCGAACGGCGGGGACCACAATGAGCAGTTCTTC.

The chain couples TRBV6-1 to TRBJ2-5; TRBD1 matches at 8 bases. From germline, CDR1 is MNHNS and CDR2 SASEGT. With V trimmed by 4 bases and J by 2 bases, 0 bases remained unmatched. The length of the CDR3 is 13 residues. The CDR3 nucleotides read TGTGCCAGCAGTGGGACAGGGCAAGAGACCCAGTACTTC. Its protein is CASSGTGQETQYF.

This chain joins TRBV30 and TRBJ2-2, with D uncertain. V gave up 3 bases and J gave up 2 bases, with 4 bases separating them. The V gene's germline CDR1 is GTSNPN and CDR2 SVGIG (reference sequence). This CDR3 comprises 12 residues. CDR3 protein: CAWRGNTGELFF. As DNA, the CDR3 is TGTGCCTGGAGGGGAAACACCGGGGAGCTGTTTTTT.

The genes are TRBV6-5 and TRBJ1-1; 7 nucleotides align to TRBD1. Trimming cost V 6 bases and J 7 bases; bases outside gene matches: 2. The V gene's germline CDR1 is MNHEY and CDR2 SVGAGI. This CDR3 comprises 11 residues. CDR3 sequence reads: CASRTGIEAFF. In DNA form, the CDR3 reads TGTGCCAGCAGGACAGGGATTGAAGCTTTCTTT.

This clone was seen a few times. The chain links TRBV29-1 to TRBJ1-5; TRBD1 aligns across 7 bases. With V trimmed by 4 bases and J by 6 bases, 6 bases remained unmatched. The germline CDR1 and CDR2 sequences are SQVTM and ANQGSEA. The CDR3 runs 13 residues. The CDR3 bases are TGCAGCGTTGCAGGGGGGGCGCGTCAGCCCCAGCATTTT. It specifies CSVAGGARQPQHF.

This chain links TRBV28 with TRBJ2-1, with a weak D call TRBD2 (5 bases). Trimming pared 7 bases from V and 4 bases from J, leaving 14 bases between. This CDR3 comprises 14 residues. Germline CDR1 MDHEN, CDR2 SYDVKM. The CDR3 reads CASITFPGYNEQFF. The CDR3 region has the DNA TGTGCCAGCATCACCTTCCCGGGGTACAATGAGCAGTTCTTC.

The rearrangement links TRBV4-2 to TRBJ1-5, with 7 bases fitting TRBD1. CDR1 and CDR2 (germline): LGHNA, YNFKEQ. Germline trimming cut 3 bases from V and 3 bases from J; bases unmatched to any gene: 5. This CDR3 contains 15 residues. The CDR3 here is CASSQAGGTNQPQHF. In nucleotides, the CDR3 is TGTGCCAGCAGCCAGGCAGGGGGAACCAATCAGCCCCAGCATTTT.

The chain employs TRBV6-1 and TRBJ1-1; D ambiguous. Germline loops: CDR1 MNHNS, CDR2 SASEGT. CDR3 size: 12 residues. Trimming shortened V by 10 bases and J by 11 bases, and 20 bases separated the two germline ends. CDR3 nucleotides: TGTGCCACCCAAAACCCTAGAGGGTACGCTTTCTTT. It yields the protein CATQNPRGYAFF.

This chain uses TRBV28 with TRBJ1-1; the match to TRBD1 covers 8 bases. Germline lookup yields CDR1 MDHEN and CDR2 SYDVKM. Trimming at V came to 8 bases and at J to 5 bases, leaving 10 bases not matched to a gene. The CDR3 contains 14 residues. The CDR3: CASLERTGKTEAFF. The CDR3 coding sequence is TGTGCCAGCCTCGAAAGGACAGGGAAGACTGAAGCTTTCTTT.

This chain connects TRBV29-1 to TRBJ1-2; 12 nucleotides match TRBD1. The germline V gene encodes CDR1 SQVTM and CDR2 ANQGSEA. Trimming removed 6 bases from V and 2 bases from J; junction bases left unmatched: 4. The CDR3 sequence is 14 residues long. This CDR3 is CSVGDRGRNYGYTF. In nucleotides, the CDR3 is TGCAGCGTGGGGGACAGGGGGCGGAACTATGGCTACACCTTC.

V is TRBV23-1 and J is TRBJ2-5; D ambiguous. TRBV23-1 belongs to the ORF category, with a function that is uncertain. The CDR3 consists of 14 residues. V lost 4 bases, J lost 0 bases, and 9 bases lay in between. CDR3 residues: CASSRKEYQETQYF. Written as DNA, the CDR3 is TGCGCCAGCAGTCGTAAGGAGTACCAAGAGACCCAGTACTTC.

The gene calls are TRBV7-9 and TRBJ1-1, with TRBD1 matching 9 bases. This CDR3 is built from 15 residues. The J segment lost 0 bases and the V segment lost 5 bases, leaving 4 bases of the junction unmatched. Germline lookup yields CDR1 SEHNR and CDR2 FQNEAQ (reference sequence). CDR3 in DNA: TGTGCCAGCAGCGCCGACAGGGGGATGAACACTGAAGCTTTCTTT. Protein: CASSADRGMNTEAFF.

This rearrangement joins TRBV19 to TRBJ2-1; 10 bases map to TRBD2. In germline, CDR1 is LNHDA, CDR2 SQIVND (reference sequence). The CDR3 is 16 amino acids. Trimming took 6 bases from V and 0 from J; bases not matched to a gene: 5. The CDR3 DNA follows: TGTGCCAGTAGCACTAGCGGGACGAACTCCTACAATGAGCAGTTCTTC. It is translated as CASSTSGTNSYNEQFF.

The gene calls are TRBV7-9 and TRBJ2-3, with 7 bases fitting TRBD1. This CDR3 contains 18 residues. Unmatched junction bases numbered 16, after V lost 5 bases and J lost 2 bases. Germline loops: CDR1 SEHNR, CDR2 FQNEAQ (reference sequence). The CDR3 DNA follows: TGTGCCAGCAGCAAAAGACAGGGAGCATGGGAGAACACAGATACGCAGTATTTT. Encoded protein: CASSKRQGAWENTDTQYF.

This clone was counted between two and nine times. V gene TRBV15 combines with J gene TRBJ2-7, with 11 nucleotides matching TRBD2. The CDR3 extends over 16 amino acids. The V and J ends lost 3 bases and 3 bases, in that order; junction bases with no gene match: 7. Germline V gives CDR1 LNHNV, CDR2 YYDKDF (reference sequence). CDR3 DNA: TGTGCCACCAGCAGGGACTCCGGGACTAGCGGCTACGAGCAGTACTTC. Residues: CATSRDSGTSGYEQYF.

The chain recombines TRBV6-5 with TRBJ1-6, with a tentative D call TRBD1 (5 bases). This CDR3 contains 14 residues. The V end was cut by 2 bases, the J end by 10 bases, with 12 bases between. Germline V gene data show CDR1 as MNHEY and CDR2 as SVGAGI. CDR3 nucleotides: TGTGCCAGCAGTTACAGGCAGGGTGGGTCACCCCTCCACTTT. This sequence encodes CASSYRQGGSPLHF.

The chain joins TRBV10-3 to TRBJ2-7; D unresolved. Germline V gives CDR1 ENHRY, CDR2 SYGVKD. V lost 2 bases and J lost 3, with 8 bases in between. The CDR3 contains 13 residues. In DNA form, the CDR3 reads TGTGCCATCAGTGAGCTCAAGGGCTACGAGCAGTACTTC. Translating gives CAISELKGYEQYF.

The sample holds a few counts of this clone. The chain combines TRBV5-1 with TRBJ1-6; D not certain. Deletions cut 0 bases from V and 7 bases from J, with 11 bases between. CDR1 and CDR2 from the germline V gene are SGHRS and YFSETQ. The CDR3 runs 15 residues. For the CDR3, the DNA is TGCGCCAGCAGCTTGGTCTCCGGAGAGAATTCACCCCTCCACTTT. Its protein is CASSLVSGENSPLHF.

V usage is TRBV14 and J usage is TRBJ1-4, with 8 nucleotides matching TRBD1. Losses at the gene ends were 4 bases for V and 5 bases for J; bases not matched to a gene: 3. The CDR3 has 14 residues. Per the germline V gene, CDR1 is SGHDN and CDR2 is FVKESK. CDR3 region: CASSRTGWNEKLFF. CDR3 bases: TGTGCCAGCAGCCGGACAGGGTGGAATGAAAAACTGTTTTTT.

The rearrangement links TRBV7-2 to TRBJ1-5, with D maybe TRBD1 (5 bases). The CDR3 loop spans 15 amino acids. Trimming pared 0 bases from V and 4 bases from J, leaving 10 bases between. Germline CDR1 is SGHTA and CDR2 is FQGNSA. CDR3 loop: CASSLAAGLNQPQHF. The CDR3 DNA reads TGTGCCAGCAGCTTAGCGGCGGGGCTGAATCAGCCCCAGCATTTT.

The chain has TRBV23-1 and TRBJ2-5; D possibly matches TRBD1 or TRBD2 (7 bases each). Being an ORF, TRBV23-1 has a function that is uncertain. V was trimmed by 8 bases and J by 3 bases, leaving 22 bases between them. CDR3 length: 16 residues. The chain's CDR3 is CASALAGEGAEETQYF. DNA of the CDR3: TGCGCCAGCGCTCTAGCAGGGGAGGGGGCGGAAGAGACCCAGTACTTC.

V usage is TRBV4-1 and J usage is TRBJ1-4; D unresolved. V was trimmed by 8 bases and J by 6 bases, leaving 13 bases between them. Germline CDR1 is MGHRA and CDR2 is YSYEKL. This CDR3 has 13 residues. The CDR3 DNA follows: TGCGCCAGCGGGCGGATATGGGATGAAAAACTGTTTTTT. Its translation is CASGRIWDEKLFF.

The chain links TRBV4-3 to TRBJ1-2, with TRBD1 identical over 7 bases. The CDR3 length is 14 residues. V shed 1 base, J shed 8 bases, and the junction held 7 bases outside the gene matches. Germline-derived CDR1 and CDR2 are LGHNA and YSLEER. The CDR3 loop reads CASSQARTGTGYTF. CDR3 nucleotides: TGCGCCAGCAGCCAAGCCAGGACAGGAACCGGCTACACCTTC.

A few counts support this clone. DNA of the CDR3: TGTGCCAGCTCACAGTGGACCGCTCCGGGCTACACCTTC. Translation gives CASSQWTAPGYTF. The chain is built from TRBV18 and TRBJ1-2; D is unclear. The germline V gene has CDR1 KGHSH and CDR2 LQKENI. Trimming took off 4 bases at V and 8 bases at J, with 14 bases between the two ends. The CDR3 consists of 13 residues.

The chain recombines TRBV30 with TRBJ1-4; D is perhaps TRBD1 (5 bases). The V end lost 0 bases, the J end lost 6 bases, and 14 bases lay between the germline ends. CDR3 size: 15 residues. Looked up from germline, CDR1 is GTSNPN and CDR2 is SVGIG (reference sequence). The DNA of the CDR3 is TGTGCCTGGAGTGTACTTCTTACAGGTTATGAAAAACTGTTTTTT. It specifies CAWSVLLTGYEKLFF.

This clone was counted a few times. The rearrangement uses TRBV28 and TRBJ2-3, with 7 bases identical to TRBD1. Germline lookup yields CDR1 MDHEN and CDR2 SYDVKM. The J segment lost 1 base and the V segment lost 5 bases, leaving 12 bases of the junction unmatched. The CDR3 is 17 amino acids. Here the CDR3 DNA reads TGTGCCAGCAGTCAAATGACAGGGAACCGAGGCACAGATACGCAGTATTTT. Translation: CASSQMTGNRGTDTQYF.